This T cell receptor (beta chain) was identified during a study of blood T cell repertoires in COVID-19. About the study: COVID-19 samples, acute and convalescent, were from the United States, Italy and Spain. The analysed material was cDNA or gDNA that came from T cells, B-cell-depleted T cells, or PBMCs.

This clone came up once. As originally analysed: Using reference gene primer amplification, nucleated cell counts were estimated. Sequencing was performed with immunoSEQ multiplex PCR; in TCRdb, only in-frame clones are kept and a portion is missing. V, J and clone size were drawn from that table, and D and trimming were deduced from the DNA. Of about 100,000 clones listed, roughly nine tenths are singletons. Germline lookup yields CDR1 SGHNT and CDR2 YYREEE (reference sequence). The CDR3 covers 16 residues. With V trimmed by 4 bases and J by 4 bases, 9 bases remained unmatched. This receptor was identified in a man between 45 and 60 years old with active COVID-19. The chain recombines TRBV5-4 with TRBJ1-1; TRBD1 agrees at 11 bases. The sample taken for sequencing was peripheral blood. The CDR3 coding sequence is TGTGCCAGCAGCAAAGGACAGGGGGCGGTAGGCACTGAAGCTTTCTTT. This gives the protein CASSKGQGAVGTEAFF.